The T cell receptor beta chain under discussion was sequenced for a study of T cells in Graves' hyperthyroidism and ophthalmopathy. General study findings and limits: A model of 13 V-J features distinguished ophthalmopathy from stable hyperthyroidism.

CDR1 is SEHNR and CDR2 is FQNEAQ in the germline V gene (reference sequence). V shed 4 bases, J shed 1 base, and the junction held 14 bases outside the gene matches. The CDR3 runs to 19 residues. The TCR beta CDR3 regions underwent amplification using RNA transcripts as the source. With the HTBI primer set, the TCR CDR3 went through a first round of RT-PCR. TCRdb fed the multiplex PCR reads into MiXCR, producing one record per CDR3 protein. The sample holds a few hundred thousand distinct CDR3 sequences, 15% to 19% seen once. This clonotype came up a few times. Its antigen is undetermined. A lack of ophthalmopathy progression within 18 months defined stable Graves' hyperthyroidism. Patients aged 18 to 65 had newly diagnosed hyperthyroidism that had lasted under 2 months. Those patients with uncontrolled infection, other autoimmune disease, pregnancy or lactation were excluded.

Sample: blood. The TCR was taken from a woman aged 25 to 45 with Graves' hyperthyroidism. The chain recombines TRBV7-9 with TRBJ2-3; 10 bases align to TRBD2. This CDR3 is CASSWGVASGSSRTDTQYF. The CDR3 DNA follows: TGTGCCAGCAGCTGGGGGGTGGCTAGCGGGAGTTCTCGCACAGATACGCAGTATTTT.